This TCR beta chain was profiled in a study of T cells in Graves' hyperthyroidism and ophthalmopathy. Study context: Any treatment followed the collection of peripheral blood at initial diagnosis. Study results and limitations: Ophthalmopathy was told apart from stable hyperthyroidism by a 13 V-J model.

The investigators amplified TCR beta CDR3 regions from RNA transcripts. HTBI primers were the set used in a first-round RT-PCR of the TCR CDR3. TCRdb independently ran MiXCR on the multiplex PCR reads; one entry per CDR3 protein. The data contain hundreds of thousands of distinct CDR3 sequences, around 38% of them singletons. A remark on this clonotype: Its matching antigen is unknown.

The V gene lost 8 bases and the J gene lost 4 bases, with 15 bases spanning the gap. The CDR3 has 13 amino acids. The germline V gene has CDR1 MGHDK and CDR2 SYGVNS. Using about 10 ml of fresh peripheral blood, PBMCs were prepared. The receptor was isolated from a young man with Graves' hyperthyroidism. Sequenced: blood. The chain carries TRBV25-1 and TRBJ2-7; TRBD2 is a possible D gene (5 bases). The CDR3 sequence: CASVEGQGYEQYF. CDR3 DNA sequence: TGTGCCAGCGTTGAGGGTCAAGGGTACGAGCAGTACTTC.